This T cell receptor (beta chain) comes out of a study of blood T cell repertoires in COVID-19. The overall study: COVID-19 samples collected from the United States, Italy and Spain covered acute and convalescent phases.

Germline values: CDR1 MNHEY, CDR2 SMNVEV (reference sequence). The ends were cut back, 0 bases at V and 5 bases at J, with 10 bases in the middle. The CDR3 loop spans 14 amino acids. All enrollees were roughly 18 to 90 years old and from fewer than 25 US areas. Among Cohort 3 donors, those recovered had two negative PCRs, clearance, or symptom resolution. In the source study's methods: By means of reference gene primer amplification, nucleated cell counts were estimated. The protocol was immunoSEQ multiplex PCR, while the TCRdb copy is restricted to in-frame clones and leaves out a portion. Clonal size and the V and J genes are those of that table, whereas D and trimming came from the DNA. The table shows 310,000 or so clones, with approximately 90% occurring only once.

Sample: PBMCs or T cells enriched from blood (not recorded which). The receptor was isolated from a woman in her twenties or thirties who had recovered from COVID-19. The V and J genes are TRBV27 and TRBJ1-2; D might be TRBD1 (6 bases). Here the CDR3 reads CASSLSAGTYGYTF. Here the CDR3 DNA reads TGTGCCAGCAGTTTATCCGCAGGGACATATGGCTACACCTTC.